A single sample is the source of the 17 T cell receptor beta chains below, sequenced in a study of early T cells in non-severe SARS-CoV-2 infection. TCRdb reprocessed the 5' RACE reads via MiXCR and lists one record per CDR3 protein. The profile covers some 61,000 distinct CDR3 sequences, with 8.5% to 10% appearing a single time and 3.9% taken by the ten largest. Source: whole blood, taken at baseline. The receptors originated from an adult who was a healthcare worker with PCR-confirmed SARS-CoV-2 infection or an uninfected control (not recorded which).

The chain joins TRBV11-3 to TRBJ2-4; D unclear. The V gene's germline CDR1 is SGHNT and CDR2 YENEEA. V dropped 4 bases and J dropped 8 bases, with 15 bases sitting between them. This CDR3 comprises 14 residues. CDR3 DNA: TGTGCCAGCAGCTCGGTCTCGGCGGCAGACATTCAGTACTTC. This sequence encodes CASSSVSAADIQYF.

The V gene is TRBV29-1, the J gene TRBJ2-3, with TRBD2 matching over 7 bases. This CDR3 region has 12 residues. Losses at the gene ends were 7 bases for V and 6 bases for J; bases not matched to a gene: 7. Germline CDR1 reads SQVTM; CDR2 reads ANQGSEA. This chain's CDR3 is CSGAGVPDTQYF. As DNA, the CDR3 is TGCAGCGGCGCGGGGGTCCCGGATACGCAGTATTTT.

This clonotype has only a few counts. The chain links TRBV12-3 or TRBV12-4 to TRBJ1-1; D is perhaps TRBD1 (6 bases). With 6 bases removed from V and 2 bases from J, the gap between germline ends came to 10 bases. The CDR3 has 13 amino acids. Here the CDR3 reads CASRPQGNTEAFF. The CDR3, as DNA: TGTGCCAGCAGACCACAGGGAAACACTGAAGCTTTCTTT.

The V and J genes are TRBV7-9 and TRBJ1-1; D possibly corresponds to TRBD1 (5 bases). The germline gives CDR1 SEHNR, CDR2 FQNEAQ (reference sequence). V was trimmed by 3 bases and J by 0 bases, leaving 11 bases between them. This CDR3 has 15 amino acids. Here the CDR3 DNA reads TGTGCCAGCAGCTTGGCAGGGATCATGAACACTGAAGCTTTCTTT. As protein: CASSLAGIMNTEAFF. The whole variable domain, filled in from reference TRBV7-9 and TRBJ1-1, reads DTGVSQNPRHKITKRGQNVTFRCDPISEHNRLYWYRQTLGQGPEFLTYFQNEAQLEKSRLLSDRFSAERPKGSFSTLEIQRTEQGDSAMYLCASSLAGIMNTEAFFGQGTRLTVV.

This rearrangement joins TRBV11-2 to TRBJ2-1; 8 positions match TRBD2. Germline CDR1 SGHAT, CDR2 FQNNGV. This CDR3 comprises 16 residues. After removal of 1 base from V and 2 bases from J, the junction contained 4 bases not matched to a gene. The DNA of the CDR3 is TGTGCCAGCAGCTTAGCGACGGGAGGGGCCTACAATGAGCAGTTCTTC. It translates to CASSLATGGAYNEQFF. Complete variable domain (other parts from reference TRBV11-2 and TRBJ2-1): EAGVAQSPRYKIIEKRQSVAFWCNPISGHATLYWYQQILGQGPKLLIQFQNNGVVDDSQLPKDRFSAERLKGVDSTLKIQPAKLEDSAVYLCASSLATGGAYNEQFFGPGTRLTVL.

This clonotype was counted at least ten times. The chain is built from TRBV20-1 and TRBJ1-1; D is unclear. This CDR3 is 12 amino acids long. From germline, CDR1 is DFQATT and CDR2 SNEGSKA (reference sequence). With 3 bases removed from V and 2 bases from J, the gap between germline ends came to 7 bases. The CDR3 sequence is CSASKGNTEAFF. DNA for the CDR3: TGCAGTGCTAGTAAGGGTAACACTGAAGCTTTCTTT.

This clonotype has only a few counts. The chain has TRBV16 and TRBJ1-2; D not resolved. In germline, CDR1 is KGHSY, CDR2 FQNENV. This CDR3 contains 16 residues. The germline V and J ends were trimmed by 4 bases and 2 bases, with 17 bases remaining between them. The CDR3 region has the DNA TGTGCCAGCAGCCCCTTGGCAACATCAGAAAACTATGGCTACACCTTC. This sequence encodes CASSPLATSENYGYTF.

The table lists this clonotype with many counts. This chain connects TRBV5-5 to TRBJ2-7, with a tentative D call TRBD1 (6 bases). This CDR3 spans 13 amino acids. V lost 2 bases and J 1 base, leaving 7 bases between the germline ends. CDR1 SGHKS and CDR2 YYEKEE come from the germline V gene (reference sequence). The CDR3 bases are TGTGCCAGCAGCTTCAGGGGATCCTACGAGCAGTACTTC. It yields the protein CASSFRGSYEQYF.

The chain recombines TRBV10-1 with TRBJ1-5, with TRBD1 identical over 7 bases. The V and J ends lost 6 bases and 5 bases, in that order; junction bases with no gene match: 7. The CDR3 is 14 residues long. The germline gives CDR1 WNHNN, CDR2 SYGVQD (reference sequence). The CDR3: CASRTGMGDQPQHF. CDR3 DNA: TGCGCCAGCAGGACAGGGATGGGGGATCAGCCCCAGCATTTT.

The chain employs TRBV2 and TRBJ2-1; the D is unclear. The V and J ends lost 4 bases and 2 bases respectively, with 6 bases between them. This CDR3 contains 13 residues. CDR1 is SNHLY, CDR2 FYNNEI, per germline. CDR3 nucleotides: TGTGCCAGCAGTGCTAACACCTACAATGAGCAGTTCTTC. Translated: CASSANTYNEQFF.

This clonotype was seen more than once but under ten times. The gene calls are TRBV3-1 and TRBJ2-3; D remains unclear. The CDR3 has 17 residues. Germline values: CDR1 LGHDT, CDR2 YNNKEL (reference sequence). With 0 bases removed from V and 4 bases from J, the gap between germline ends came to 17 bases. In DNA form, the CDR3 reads TGTGCCAGCAGCCAAGATATAGCCGACGTGCTCCCAGATACGCAGTATTTT. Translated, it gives CASSQDIADVLPDTQYF.

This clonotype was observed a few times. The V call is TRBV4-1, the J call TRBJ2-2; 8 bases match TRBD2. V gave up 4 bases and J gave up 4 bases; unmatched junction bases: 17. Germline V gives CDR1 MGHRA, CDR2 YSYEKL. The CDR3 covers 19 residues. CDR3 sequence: CASSRKGGSGDPLTGELFF. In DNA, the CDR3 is TGCGCCAGCAGCCGAAAGGGAGGTAGCGGGGACCCACTCACCGGGGAGCTGTTTTTT.

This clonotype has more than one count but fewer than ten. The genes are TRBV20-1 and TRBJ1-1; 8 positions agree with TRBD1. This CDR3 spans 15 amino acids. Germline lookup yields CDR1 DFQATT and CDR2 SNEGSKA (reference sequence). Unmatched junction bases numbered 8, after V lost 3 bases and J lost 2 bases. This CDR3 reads CSARQGRGLNTEAFF. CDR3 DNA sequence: TGCAGTGCTAGGCAGGGCAGGGGGCTAAACACTGAAGCTTTCTTT.

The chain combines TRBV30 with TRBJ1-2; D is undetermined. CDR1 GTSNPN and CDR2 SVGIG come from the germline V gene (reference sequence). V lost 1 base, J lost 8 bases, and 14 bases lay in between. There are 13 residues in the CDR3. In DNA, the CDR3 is TGTGCCTGGAGTGAGCTGCACCTTACGGGCTACACCTTC. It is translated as CAWSELHLTGYTF.

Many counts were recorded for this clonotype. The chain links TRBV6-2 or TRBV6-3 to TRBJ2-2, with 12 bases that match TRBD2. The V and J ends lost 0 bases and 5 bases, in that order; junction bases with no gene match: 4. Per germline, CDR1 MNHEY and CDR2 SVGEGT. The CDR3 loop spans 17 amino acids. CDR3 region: CASSYSRLAGATGELFF. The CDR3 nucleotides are TGTGCCAGCAGTTACTCGAGACTAGCGGGGGCGACCGGGGAGCTGTTTTTT.

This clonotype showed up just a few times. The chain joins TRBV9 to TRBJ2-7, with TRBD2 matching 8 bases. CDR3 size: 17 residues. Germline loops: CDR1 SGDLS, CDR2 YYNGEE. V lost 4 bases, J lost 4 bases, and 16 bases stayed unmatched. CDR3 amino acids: CASSPGRGALGYYEQYF. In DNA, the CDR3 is TGTGCCAGCAGCCCCGGGAGGGGCGCCTTAGGGTATTACGAGCAGTACTTC.

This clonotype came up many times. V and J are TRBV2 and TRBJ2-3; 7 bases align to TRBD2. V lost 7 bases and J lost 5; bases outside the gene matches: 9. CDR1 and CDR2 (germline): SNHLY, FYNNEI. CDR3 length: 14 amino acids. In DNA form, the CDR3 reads TGTGCCAGCACCCAGCGGTTAGCGGGAGATACGCAGTATTTT. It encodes CASTQRLAGDTQYF.